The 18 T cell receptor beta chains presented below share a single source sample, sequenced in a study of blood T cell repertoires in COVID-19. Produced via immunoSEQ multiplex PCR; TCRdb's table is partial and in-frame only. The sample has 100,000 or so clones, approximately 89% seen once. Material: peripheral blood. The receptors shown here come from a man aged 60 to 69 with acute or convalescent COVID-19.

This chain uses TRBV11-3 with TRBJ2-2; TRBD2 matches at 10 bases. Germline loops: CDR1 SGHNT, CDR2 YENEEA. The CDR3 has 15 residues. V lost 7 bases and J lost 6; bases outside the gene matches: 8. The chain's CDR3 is CASKRLAGGAGELFF. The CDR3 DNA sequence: TGTGCCAGCAAAAGACTAGCGGGCGGGGCCGGGGAGCTGTTTTTT.

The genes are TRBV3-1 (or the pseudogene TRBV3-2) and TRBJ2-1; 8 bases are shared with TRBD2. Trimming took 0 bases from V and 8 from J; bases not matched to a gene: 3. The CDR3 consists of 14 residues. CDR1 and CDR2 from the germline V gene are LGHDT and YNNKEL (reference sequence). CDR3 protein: CASSQDLTSDEQFF. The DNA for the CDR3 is TGTGCCAGCAGCCAAGACCTGACTAGCGATGAGCAGTTCTTC.

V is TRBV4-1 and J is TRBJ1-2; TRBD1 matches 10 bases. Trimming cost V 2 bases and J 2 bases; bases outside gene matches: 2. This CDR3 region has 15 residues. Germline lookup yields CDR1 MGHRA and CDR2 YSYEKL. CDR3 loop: CASSQPGQGNYGYTF. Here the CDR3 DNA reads TGCGCCAGCAGCCAACCGGGACAGGGGAACTATGGCTACACCTTC.

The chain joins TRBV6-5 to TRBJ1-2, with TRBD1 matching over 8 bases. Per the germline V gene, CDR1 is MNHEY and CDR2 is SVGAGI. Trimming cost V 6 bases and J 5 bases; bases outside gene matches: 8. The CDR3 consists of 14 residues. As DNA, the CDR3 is TGTGCCAGCAGACAAAGGACAGGGACGTATGGCTACACCTTC. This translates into CASRQRTGTYGYTF.

The CDR3 coding sequence is TGTGCCAGCAGTGGTGAGATAGCGGGATTCCAAGAGACCCAGTACTTC. Translating gives CASSGEIAGFQETQYF. The V and J genes are TRBV6-1 and TRBJ2-5; 8 bases are shared with TRBD2. The CDR3 covers 16 residues. V lost 4 bases to trimming and J lost 1 base; unmatched junction nucleotides: 8. Germline-derived CDR1 and CDR2 are MNHNS and SASEGT.

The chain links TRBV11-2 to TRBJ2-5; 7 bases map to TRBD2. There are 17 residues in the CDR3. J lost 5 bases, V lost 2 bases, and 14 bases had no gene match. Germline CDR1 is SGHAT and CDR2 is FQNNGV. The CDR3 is CASSLRPSGARVETQYF. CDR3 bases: TGTGCCAGCAGCTTAAGACCTAGCGGTGCTCGGGTGGAGACCCAGTACTTC.

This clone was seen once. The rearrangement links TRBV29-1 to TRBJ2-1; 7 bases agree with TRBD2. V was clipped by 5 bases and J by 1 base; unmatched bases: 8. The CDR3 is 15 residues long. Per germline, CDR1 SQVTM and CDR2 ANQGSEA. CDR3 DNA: TGCAGCGTTTCAGGCGGGAGAGGGTCCTACAATGAGCAGTTCTTC. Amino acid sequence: CSVSGGRGSYNEQFF.

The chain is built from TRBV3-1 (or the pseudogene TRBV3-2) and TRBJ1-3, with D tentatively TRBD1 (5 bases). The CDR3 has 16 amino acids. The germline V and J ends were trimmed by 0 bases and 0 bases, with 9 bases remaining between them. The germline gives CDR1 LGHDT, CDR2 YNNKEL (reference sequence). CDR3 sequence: CASSQDRGFSGNTIYF. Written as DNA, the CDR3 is TGTGCCAGCAGCCAAGATCGGGGGTTCTCTGGAAACACCATATATTTT.

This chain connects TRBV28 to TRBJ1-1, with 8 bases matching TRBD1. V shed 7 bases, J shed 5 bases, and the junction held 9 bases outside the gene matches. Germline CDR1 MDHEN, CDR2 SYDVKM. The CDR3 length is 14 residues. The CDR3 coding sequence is TGTGCCAGCAACCCCTGGACAGGGAGGACTGAAGCTTTCTTT. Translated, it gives CASNPWTGRTEAFF.

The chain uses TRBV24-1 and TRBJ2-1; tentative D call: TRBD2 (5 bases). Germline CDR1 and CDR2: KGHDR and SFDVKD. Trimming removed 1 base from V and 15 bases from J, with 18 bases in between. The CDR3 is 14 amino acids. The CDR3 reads CATSDLRFGGKPFF. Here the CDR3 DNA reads TGTGCCACCAGTGATTTACGGTTTGGAGGAAAGCCGTTCTTC.

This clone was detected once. The CDR3 nucleotides are TGCGCCAGCAGCCTTCGAAGTAGCGCGTCCTACAATGAGCAGTTCTTC. Amino acids: CASSLRSSASYNEQFF. The chain combines TRBV5-1 with TRBJ2-1; TRBD2 is a possible D gene (5 bases). The germline V gene encodes CDR1 SGHRS and CDR2 YFSETQ. V lost 4 bases and J lost 1, with 15 bases in between. This CDR3 comprises 16 residues.

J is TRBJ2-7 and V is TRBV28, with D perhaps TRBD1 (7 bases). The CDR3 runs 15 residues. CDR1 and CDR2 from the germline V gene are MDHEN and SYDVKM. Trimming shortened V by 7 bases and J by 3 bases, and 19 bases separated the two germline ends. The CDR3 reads CASKGPQGGHYEQYF. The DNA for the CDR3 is TGTGCCAGCAAAGGCCCGCAGGGGGGACACTACGAGCAGTACTTC.

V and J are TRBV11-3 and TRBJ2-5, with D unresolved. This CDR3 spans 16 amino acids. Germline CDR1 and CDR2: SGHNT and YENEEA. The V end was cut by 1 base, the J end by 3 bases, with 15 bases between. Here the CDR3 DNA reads TGTGCCAGCAGCTTAGTGGCCAGGCGAATGAAAGAGACCCAGTACTTC. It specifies CASSLVARRMKETQYF.

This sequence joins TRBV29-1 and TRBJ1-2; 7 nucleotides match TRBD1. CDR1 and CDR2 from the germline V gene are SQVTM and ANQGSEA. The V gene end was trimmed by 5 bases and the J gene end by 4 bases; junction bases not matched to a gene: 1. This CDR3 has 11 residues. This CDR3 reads CSVPGGYGYTF. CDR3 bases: TGCAGCGTTCCAGGGGGCTATGGCTACACCTTC.

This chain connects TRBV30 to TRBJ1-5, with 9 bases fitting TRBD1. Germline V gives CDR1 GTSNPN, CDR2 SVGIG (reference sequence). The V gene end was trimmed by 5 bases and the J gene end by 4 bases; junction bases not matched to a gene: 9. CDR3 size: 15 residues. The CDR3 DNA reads TGTGCCTGGGGGGGACAGGGTGCCTCTAATCAGCCCCAGCATTTT. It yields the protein CAWGGQGASNQPQHF.

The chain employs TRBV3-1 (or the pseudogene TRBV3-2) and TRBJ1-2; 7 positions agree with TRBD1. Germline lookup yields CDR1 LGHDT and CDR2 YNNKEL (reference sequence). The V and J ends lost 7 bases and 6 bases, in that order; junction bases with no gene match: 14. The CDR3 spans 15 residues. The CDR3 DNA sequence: TGTGCCAGCACGGGGGACATGACAGGGAGGAATGGCTACACCTTC. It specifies CASTGDMTGRNGYTF.

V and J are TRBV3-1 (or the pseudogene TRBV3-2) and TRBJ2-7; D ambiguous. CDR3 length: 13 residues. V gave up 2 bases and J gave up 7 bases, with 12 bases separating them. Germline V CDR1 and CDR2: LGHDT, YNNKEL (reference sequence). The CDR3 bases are TGTGCCAGCAGCCAAACTACCGTCAGTGAGCAGTACTTC. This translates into CASSQTTVSEQYF.

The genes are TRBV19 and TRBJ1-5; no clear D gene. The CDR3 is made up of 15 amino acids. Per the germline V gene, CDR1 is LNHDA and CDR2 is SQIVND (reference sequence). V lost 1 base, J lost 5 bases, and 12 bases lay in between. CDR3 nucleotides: TGTGCCAGTAGTATAGGCGTGCGGGGAGATCAGCCCCAGCATTTT. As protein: CASSIGVRGDQPQHF.